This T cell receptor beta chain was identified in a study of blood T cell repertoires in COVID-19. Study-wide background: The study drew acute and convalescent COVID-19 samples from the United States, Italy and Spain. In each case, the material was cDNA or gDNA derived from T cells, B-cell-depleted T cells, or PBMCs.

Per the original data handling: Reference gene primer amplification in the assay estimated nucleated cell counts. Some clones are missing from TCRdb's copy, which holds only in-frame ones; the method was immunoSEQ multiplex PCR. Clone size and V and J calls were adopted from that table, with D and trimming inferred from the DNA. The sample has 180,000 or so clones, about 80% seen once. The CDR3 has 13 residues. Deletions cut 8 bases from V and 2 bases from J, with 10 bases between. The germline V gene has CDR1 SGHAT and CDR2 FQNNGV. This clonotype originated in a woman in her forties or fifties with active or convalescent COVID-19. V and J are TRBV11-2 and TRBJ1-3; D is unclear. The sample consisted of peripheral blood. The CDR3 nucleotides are TGTGCCAGCGGTCCCGGTCCTGGAAACACCATATATTTT. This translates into CASGPGPGNTIYF.